The T cell receptor (beta chain) under discussion was sequenced for a study of T-cell memory formation after mild COVID-19. The TCR alpha and TCR beta cDNA libraries, bearing sample barcodes and UMIs, were generated by 5'RACE using constant-segment primers. TCRdb analysed the 5' RACE reads with MiXCR anew, one entry per CDR3 protein. This sample has 250,000 to 300,000 distinct CDR3 sequences; around 15% occur once, and the top ten carry around a fifth. About this clonotype: Its antigen is undetermined.

Trimming shortened V by 6 bases and J by 5 bases, and 13 bases separated the two germline ends. CDR1 and CDR2 from the germline V gene are ENHRY and SYGVKD. This CDR3 spans 14 amino acids. Findings of the study overall: CD4+ bias marked clones expanding day 15 to 37, unlike balanced contracting clones. CD4+ contracting clones were found mainly in CM and EM, and CD8+ ones in EMRA. Clones from the second wave (peaking day 37) had unconfirmed SARS-CoV-2 specificity.

The TCR comes from a man in his late teens or twenties who had mild COVID-19 (a few samples of this study predate the infection). Cell type and time point are not known. The chain links TRBV10-3 to TRBJ2-2; the D gene is possibly TRBD1 (5 bases). What was sequenced was PBMCs or a T cell subset sorted from them (not recorded which). Written as DNA, the CDR3 is TGTGCCATCAGGGCAGGGTCAAGGACCGGGGAGCTGTTTTTT. Protein: CAIRAGSRTGELFF.